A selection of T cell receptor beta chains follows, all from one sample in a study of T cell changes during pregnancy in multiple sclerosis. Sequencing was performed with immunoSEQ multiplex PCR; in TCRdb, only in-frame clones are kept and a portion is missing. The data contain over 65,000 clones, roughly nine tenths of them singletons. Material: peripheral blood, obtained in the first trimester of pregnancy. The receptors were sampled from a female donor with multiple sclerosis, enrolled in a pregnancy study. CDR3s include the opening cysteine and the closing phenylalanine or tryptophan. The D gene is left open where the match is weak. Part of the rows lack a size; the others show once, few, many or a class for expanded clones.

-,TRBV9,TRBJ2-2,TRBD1,CASSKDRGSTGELFF,TGTGCCAGCAGCAAGGACAGGGGGAGTACCGGGGAGCTGTTTTTT
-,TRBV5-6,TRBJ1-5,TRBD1,CASSSDRANQPQHF,TGTGCCAGCAGCTCCGACAGGGCCAATCAGCCCCAGCATTTT
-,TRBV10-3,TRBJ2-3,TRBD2,CASLSGRAKDTQYF,TGTGCCTCCCTAAGCGGGAGGGCCAAGGATACGCAGTATTTT
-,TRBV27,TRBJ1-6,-,CASSLLPGDYSPLHF,TGTGCCAGCAGTTTACTTCCGGGGGATTATTCACCCCTCCACTTT
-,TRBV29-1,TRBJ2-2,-,CSVDGGRAGELFF,TGCAGCGTTGATGGAGGACGGGCCGGGGAGCTGTTTTTT
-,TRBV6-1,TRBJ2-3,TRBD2,CASSEAGLAIDTQYF,TGTGCCAGCAGTGAAGCGGGACTAGCTATAGATACGCAGTATTTT
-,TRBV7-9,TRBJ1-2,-,CASSLAGGENGYTF,TGTGCCAGCAGCTTGGCGGGGGGCGAGAATGGCTACACCTTC
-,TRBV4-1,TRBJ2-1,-,CASSQGLSGYNEQFF,TGCGCCAGCAGCCAAGGTTTGTCGGGTTACAATGAGCAGTTCTTC
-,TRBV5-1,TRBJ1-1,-,CASSLLGQVGVNTEAFF,TGCGCCAGCAGCTTATTAGGTCAGGTCGGCGTGAACACTGAAGCTTTCTTT
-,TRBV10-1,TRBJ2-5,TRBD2,CASSGLAGGPLPLNQETQYF,TGCGCCAGCAGTGGACTAGCGGGGGGGCCCCTACCATTAAACCAAGAGACCCAGTACTTC
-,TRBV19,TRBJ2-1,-,CASSIGRAGSYNEQFF,TGTGCCAGTAGTATAGGACGGGCGGGATCTTACAATGAGCAGTTCTTC
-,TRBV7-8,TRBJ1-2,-,CASSLWGVMVLKGYGYTF,TGTGCCAGCAGCTTATGGGGAGTTATGGTCTTAAAGGGCTATGGCTACACCTTC
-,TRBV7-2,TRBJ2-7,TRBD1,CASSLVGGQGHREQYF,TGTGCCAGCAGCTTAGTCGGGGGACAGGGACATCGGGAGCAGTACTTC
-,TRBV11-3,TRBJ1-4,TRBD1,CASSLRTGRKLFF,TGTGCCAGCAGCCTGAGGACAGGACGGAAACTGTTTTTT
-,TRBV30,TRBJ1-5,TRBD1,CAWSDWTGSIQPQHF,TGTGCCTGGAGCGACTGGACAGGGAGTATTCAGCCCCAGCATTTT
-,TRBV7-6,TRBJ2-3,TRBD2,CASSSRGGLTDTQYF,TGTGCCAGCAGCTCGCGGGGGGGCCTCACAGATACGCAGTATTTT
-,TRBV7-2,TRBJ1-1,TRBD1,CASSLPTGATEAFF,TGTGCCAGCAGCCTCCCGACAGGGGCTACTGAAGCTTTCTTT
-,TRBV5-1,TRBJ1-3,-,CASSQGKDTGGNTIYF,TGCGCCAGCAGCCAGGGAAAGGACACAGGAGGGAACACCATATATTTT
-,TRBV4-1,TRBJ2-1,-,CASSQGFGGRDEQFF,TGCGCCAGCAGCCAAGGGTTCGGGGGAAGAGATGAGCAGTTCTTC
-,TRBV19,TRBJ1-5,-,CASSIGDTVQPQHF,TGTGCCAGTAGTATCGGGGACACGGTTCAGCCCCAGCATTTT
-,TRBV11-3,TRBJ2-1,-,CASSLGVFQTYNEQFF,TGTGCCAGCAGCTTAGGTGTGTTCCAAACCTACAATGAGCAGTTCTTC
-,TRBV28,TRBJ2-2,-,CASSSLILRSTQGTGELFF,TGTGCCAGCAGTTCCCTCATCCTGAGGTCTACCCAGGGGACCGGGGAGCTGTTTTTT
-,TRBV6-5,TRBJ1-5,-,CASSQGGGNQPQHF,TGTGCCAGCAGTCAAGGGGGTGGCAATCAGCCCCAGCATTTT
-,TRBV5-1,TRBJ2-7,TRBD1,CASSKSTGTGFNEQYF,TGCGCCAGCAGCAAATCCACCGGGACAGGCTTTAACGAGCAGTACTTC
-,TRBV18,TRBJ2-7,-,CASSLTGISGDEQYF,TGTGCCAGCTCCCTTACCGGGATCTCGGGGGACGAGCAGTACTTC
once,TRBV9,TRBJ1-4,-,CASSPDSATNEKLFF,TGTGCCAGCAGCCCCGACTCTGCAACTAATGAAAAACTGTTTTTT
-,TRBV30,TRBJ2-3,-,CAWKAGPITDTQYF,TGTGCCTGGAAAGCGGGCCCTATCACAGATACGCAGTATTTT
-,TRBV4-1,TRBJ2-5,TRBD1,CASSSPGTGGRETQYF,TGCGCCAGCAGCTCTCCCGGGACAGGGGGGCGAGAGACCCAGTACTTC
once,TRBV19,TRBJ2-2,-,CASTVGGTGELFF,TGTGCCAGTACGGTGGGCGGGACCGGGGAGCTGTTTTTT
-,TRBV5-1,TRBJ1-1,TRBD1,CASSTRTGGLTEAFF,TGCGCCAGCAGCACTCGGACAGGGGGCTTAACTGAAGCTTTCTTT
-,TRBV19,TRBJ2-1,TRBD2,CASSVGTSGEQFF,TGTGCCAGTAGTGTCGGGACTAGCGGGGAGCAGTTCTTC
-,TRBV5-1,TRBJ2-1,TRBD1,CASSSFSPGQGAVNEQFF,TGCGCCAGCAGCTCCTTCTCACCGGGACAGGGGGCTGTCAATGAGCAGTTCTTC
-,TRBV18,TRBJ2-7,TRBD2,CASSNTGGVNYEQYF,TGTGCCAGCTCAAATACCGGGGGGGTGAACTACGAGCAGTACTTC
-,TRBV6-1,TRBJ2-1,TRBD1,CASASGGREQFF,TGTGCCAGCGCATCAGGGGGAAGGGAGCAGTTCTTC
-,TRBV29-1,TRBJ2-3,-,CSVANRHTDTQYF,TGCAGCGTTGCAAACAGGCACACAGATACGCAGTATTTT
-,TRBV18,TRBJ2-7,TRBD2,CASSPSVSGGLAGGLYEQYF,TGTGCCAGCTCACCATCCGTTTCGGGAGGGCTAGCGGGAGGGCTCTACGAGCAGTACTTC
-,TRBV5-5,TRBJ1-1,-,CASSLDPGENTEAFF,TGTGCCAGCAGCTTGGACCCAGGGGAGAACACTGAAGCTTTCTTT
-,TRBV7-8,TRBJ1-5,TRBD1,CASSNIDRVGHQPQHF,TGTGCCAGCAGCAACATAGACAGGGTTGGGCATCAGCCCCAGCATTTT
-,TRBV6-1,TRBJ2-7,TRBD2,CATGTSGSLYEQYF,TGTGCCACCGGGACTAGCGGGAGTCTTTACGAGCAGTACTTC
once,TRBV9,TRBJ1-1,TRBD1,CASSVGGQGNTEAFF,TGTGCCAGCAGCGTAGGGGGACAGGGGAACACTGAAGCTTTCTTT
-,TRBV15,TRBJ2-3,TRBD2,CATSSLGTSGGGDTQYF,TGTGCCACCAGCAGCCTCGGGACTAGCGGGGGGGGCGATACGCAGTATTTT
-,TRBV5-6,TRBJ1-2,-,CASSPVGGPIGGYTF,TGTGCCAGCAGTCCGGTGGGGGGGCCGATTGGTGGCTACACCTTC
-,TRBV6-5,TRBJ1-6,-,CASGASSYNSPLHF,TGTGCCAGTGGTGCGAGCTCCTATAATTCACCCCTCCACTTT
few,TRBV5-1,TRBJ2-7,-,CASSLDNSYEQYF,TGCGCCAGCAGCTTGGACAACTCCTACGAGCAGTACTTC
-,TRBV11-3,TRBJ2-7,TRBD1,CASSLVIGTGGDEQYF,TGTGCCAGCAGCTTAGTTATTGGGACAGGGGGCGACGAGCAGTACTTC
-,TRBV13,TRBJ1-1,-,CASSLGAGMTEAFF,TGTGCCAGCAGCTTAGGGGCAGGGATGACTGAAGCTTTCTTT
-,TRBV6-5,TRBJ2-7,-,CASSYQGSEQYF,TGTGCCAGCAGTTACCAGGGGAGTGAGCAGTACTTC
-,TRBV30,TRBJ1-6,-,CAWSRQAESPLHF,TGTGCCTGGAGCCGACAGGCGGAGTCACCCCTCCACTTT
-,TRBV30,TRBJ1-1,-,CAWNSGGWNTEAFF,TGTGCCTGGAATTCGGGGGGGTGGAACACTGAAGCTTTCTTT
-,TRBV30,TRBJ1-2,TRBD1,CAWGQGKLYGYTF,TGTGCCTGGGGACAGGGGAAACTTTATGGCTACACCTTC
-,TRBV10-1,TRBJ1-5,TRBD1,CASSSGQGAKPQHF,TGCGCCAGCAGTTCGGGACAGGGGGCGAAGCCCCAGCATTTT
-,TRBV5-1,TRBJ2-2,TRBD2,CASSLGGTSLRELFF,TGCGCCAGCAGCTTGGGGGGGACTAGTTTGCGCGAGCTGTTTTTT
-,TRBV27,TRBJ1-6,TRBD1,CASSLGTGNSPLHF,TGTGCCAGCAGTTTGGGGACAGGGAACTCACCCCTCCACTTT
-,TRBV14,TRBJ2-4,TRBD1,CASSGLTGAAKNIQYF,TGTGCCAGCAGCGGATTGACAGGGGCAGCCAAAAACATTCAGTACTTC
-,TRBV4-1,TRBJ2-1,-,CASSQDTTGTSQYNEQFF,TGCGCCAGCAGCCAAGACACCACCGGGACAAGCCAGTACAATGAGCAGTTCTTC
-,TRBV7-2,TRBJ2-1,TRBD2,CASTKGGRSSFAEQFF,TGTGCCAGCACCAAGGGCGGGAGGTCTAGCTTTGCTGAGCAGTTCTTC
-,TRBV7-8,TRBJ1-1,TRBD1,CASSWSARGQVEAFF,TGTGCCAGCAGCTGGTCTGCCAGGGGGCAGGTTGAAGCTTTCTTT